A selection of T cell receptor beta chains follows, all from one sample in a study of blood T cells in healthy people across ages. One entry per CDR3 protein, called by TCRdb with MiXCR from the 5' RACE reads. The sample contains about 1.5 million distinct CDR3 sequences, roughly 45% of which appear only once. The sequenced sample was blood. Every receptor here comes from a woman aged 18-29 years in good health. The CDR3 runs from the conserved cysteine through the conserved F or W. D genes are given only for firm matches. Only some rows state a clone size, as once, few, many or a class for expanded clones.

cdr3_nt: TGTGCCAGCAGCTTAGAATCGGGGCAGTACTTC
cdr3_aa: CASSLESGQYF
j_call: TRBJ2-7
clone_size: -
d_call: -
v_call: TRBV7-9

cdr3_nt: TGCAGTGCTGCCAATCGGGACAGAATGAACACTGAAGCTTTCTTT
cdr3_aa: CSAANRDRMNTEAFF
j_call: TRBJ1-1
clone_size: -
d_call: TRBD1
v_call: TRBV20-1

cdr3_nt: TGTGCCAGCAGCCTACTAACCAATGAGCAGTACTTC
cdr3_aa: CASSLLTNEQYF
j_call: TRBJ2-5
clone_size: -
d_call: -
v_call: TRBV7-2

cdr3_nt: TGTGCCAGCAGCCCCCCAAGGCTAGCGGTATACAATGAGCAGTTCTTC
cdr3_aa: CASSPPRLAVYNEQFF
j_call: TRBJ2-1
clone_size: few
d_call: TRBD2
v_call: TRBV7-2

cdr3_nt: TGTGCCAGCAGTGAAAGCCTAGCGGTGATCACAGATACGCAGTATTTT
cdr3_aa: CASSESLAVITDTQYF
j_call: TRBJ2-3
clone_size: -
d_call: TRBD2
v_call: TRBV6-1

cdr3_nt: TGTGCCAGCAGTTCCCGCGGGGCCTTAGCCTACGAGCAGTACTTC
cdr3_aa: CASSSRGALAYEQYF
j_call: TRBJ2-7
clone_size: few
d_call: -
v_call: TRBV27

cdr3_nt: TGTGCTAGTGGTTTGAGGTTGGGCGGGACGGATTCCTACAATGAGCAGTTCTTC
cdr3_aa: CASGLRLGGTDSYNEQFF
j_call: TRBJ2-1
clone_size: -
d_call: -
v_call: TRBV12-5

cdr3_nt: TGTGCCAGCACCCCCTTAGTGATGACCGAAGAGACCCAGTACTTC
cdr3_aa: CASTPLVMTEETQYF
j_call: TRBJ2-5
clone_size: -
d_call: -
v_call: TRBV7-8

cdr3_nt: TGTGCCAGCAGTTTTAATTCGGTAGCGGGGGCCAATGAGCAGTTCTTC
cdr3_aa: CASSFNSVAGANEQFF
j_call: TRBJ2-1
clone_size: -
d_call: TRBD2
v_call: TRBV27

cdr3_nt: TGTGCCAGCAGCGGCCGGGGAGGGGAGGAAATTGGCTACACCTTC
cdr3_aa: CASSGRGGEEIGYTF
j_call: TRBJ1-2
clone_size: -
d_call: -
v_call: TRBV6-2/TRBV6-3

cdr3_nt: TGTGCCAGCAGTGATCAGCGGGGGGCACAAGAGACCCAGTACTTC
cdr3_aa: CASSDQRGAQETQYF
j_call: TRBJ2-5
clone_size: -
d_call: TRBD2
v_call: TRBV6-1

cdr3_nt: TGTGCCAGCAGCCCCCGTGATAGCGGGAGGTGGGAGCAGTTCTTC
cdr3_aa: CASSPRDSGRWEQFF
j_call: TRBJ2-1
clone_size: few
d_call: TRBD2
v_call: TRBV3-1

cdr3_nt: TGTGCCTGCAGTTACCGGGCTAGCGGGAGCGGCGAGCAGTACTTC
cdr3_aa: CACSYRASGSGEQYF
j_call: TRBJ2-7
clone_size: -
d_call: TRBD2
v_call: TRBV6-5

cdr3_nt: TGTGCCAGCAGCGTAGGGGGAGGGATTCACACCGGGGAGCTGTTTTTT
cdr3_aa: CASSVGGGIHTGELFF
j_call: TRBJ2-2
clone_size: -
d_call: TRBD2
v_call: TRBV9

cdr3_nt: TGTGCCAGCAGTTACGCTAGCGGACCTTACGAGCAGTACTTC
cdr3_aa: CASSYASGPYEQYF
j_call: TRBJ2-7
clone_size: few
d_call: TRBD2
v_call: TRBV6-6

cdr3_nt: TGCAGTGTCTCTATAGATACGCAGTATTTT
cdr3_aa: CSVSIDTQYF
j_call: TRBJ2-3
clone_size: -
d_call: -
v_call: TRBV20-1

cdr3_nt: TGTGCCATCAGTGAGGGACAGGGTGAGACCCAGTACTTC
cdr3_aa: CAISEGQGETQYF
j_call: TRBJ2-5
clone_size: few
d_call: TRBD1
v_call: TRBV10-3

cdr3_nt: TGCAGTGCTAGAACCACAGGGGGGAAGACCCAGTACTTC
cdr3_aa: CSARTTGGKTQYF
j_call: TRBJ2-5
clone_size: few
d_call: TRBD1
v_call: TRBV20-1

cdr3_nt: TGCGCCAGCAGACGGGGGCGCCTAGCGGGTGGCACAGATACGCAGTATTTT
cdr3_aa: CASRRGRLAGGTDTQYF
j_call: TRBJ2-3
clone_size: -
d_call: TRBD2
v_call: TRBV5-1

cdr3_nt: TGCGCCAGCAGCCAACGGGGTGGCGGTAGCACAGATACGCAGTATTTT
cdr3_aa: CASSQRGGGSTDTQYF
j_call: TRBJ2-3
clone_size: -
d_call: -
v_call: TRBV4-1

cdr3_nt: TGCAGTGCTACTAGCGGTAATGAGCAGTTCTTC
cdr3_aa: CSATSGNEQFF
j_call: TRBJ2-1
clone_size: few
d_call: TRBD2
v_call: TRBV20-1

cdr3_nt: TGCGCCAGCAGCTTCTGGGGGAGCTCCTACAATGAGCAGTACTTC
cdr3_aa: CASSFWGSSYNEQYF
j_call: TRBJ2-7
clone_size: -
d_call: -
v_call: TRBV5-1

cdr3_nt: TGTGCCATCAGTGAGTCGTTTTTGGCGGTATCCTATGAGCAGTTCTTC
cdr3_aa: CAISESFLAVSYEQFF
j_call: TRBJ2-1
clone_size: few
d_call: -
v_call: TRBV10-3

cdr3_nt: TGCAGTGCTAGTCCCGAGGAGACCCAGTACTTC
cdr3_aa: CSASPEETQYF
j_call: TRBJ2-5
clone_size: few
d_call: -
v_call: TRBV20-1

cdr3_nt: TGCAGTGCTAGAGATCCCGGTGCTAGCGGGGGCTACAATGAGCAGTACTTC
cdr3_aa: CSARDPGASGGYNEQYF
j_call: TRBJ2-5
clone_size: -
d_call: TRBD2
v_call: TRBV20-1

cdr3_nt: TGTGCCAGCAGCGTAGAGACAGATACGCAGTATTTT
cdr3_aa: CASSVETDTQYF
j_call: TRBJ2-3
clone_size: many
d_call: -
v_call: TRBV9

cdr3_nt: TGTGCCAGCAGCTCGTCCGACGAGCAGTACTTC
cdr3_aa: CASSSSDEQYF
j_call: TRBJ2-7
clone_size: -
d_call: -
v_call: TRBV7-9

cdr3_nt: TGTGCCAGCATCCCGGAGGGGAGCTCCTACAATGAGCAGTTCTTC
cdr3_aa: CASIPEGSSYNEQFF
j_call: TRBJ2-1
clone_size: -
d_call: -
v_call: TRBV6-2/TRBV6-3

cdr3_nt: TGTGCCAGCAGCCCCGCGACAGGGGGCGTCTACGAGCAGTACTTC
cdr3_aa: CASSPATGGVYEQYF
j_call: TRBJ2-7
clone_size: -
d_call: TRBD1
v_call: TRBV7-6

cdr3_nt: TGCAGTGCTACCGCTGGGACTAGCGGTAATGAGCAGTACTTC
cdr3_aa: CSATAGTSGNEQYF
j_call: TRBJ2-5
clone_size: -
d_call: TRBD2
v_call: TRBV20-1

cdr3_nt: TGTGCCAGCAGCTTGGGGCAGCCGATTTCTAACTATGGCTGCACCTTC
cdr3_aa: CASSLGQPISNYGCTF
j_call: TRBJ1-2
clone_size: -
d_call: -
v_call: TRBV5-6